A single sample is the source of the 28 T cell receptor beta chains below, sequenced in a study of tumor and adjacent non-tumor tissue in lung cancer. This sample's RNA came from whole unsorted tissue. A modified ARM-PCR protocol with three rounds of nested PCR amplified TCRbeta. Via MiXCR, TCRdb re-called the multiplex PCR reads, giving one row per CDR3 protein. Of approximately 86,000 distinct CDR3 sequences listed, around 77% were seen once; the top ten hold under 9.5%. Sequenced sample: lung tumor tissue. These TCRs come from a woman aged 40-49 years with non-small cell lung cancer.

Comments on this clonotype: The CDR3 end shows no conserved phenylalanine or tryptophan, and so a read error is likely. The DNA is omitted, as the CDR3 cannot be located on it reliably, and the CDR3 follows TCRdb's listing. The chain's CDR3 is CVSSSLGRDTEVFI. The V and J genes are TRBV6-5 and TRBJ1-1; TRBD1 is the table's D call and was not checked against the DNA. The CDR3 totals 14 residues, both ends included. Germline V gene data show CDR1 as MNHEY and CDR2 as SVGAGI.

The table lists this clonotype with a count of one. The junction departs from germline at one end; a sequencing error may be responsible. This chain joins TRBV6-5 and TRBJ2-5; D is ambiguous. CDR3 size: 15 residues. Looked up from germline, CDR1 is MNHEY and CDR2 is SVGAGI. CDR3: CASRYSAQLHETQYF. CDR3 sequence (DNA): TGTGCCAGCCGTTACTCCGCGCAGCTTCATGAGACCCAGTACTTC.

This clonotype was found a few times. The junction shows a germline mismatch at one end, possibly a read error. The chain combines TRBV2 with TRBJ2-1, with 7 bases fitting TRBD1. Germline assignment: CDR1 SNHLY and CDR2 FYNNEI. The CDR3 totals 13 residues. This chain's CDR3 is CVSRGTEYNEQFF. The CDR3 DNA is TGTGTCAGCAGGGGGACCGAATACAATGAGCAGTTCTTC. Based on the CDR3 plus reference TRBV2 and TRBJ2-1, the full variable domain is EPEVTQTPSHQVTQMGQEVILRCVPISNHLYFYWYRQILGQKVEFLVSFYNNEISEKSEIFDDQFSVERPDGSNFTLKIRSTKLEDSAMYFCVSRGTEYNEQFFGPGTRLTVL.

About this clonotype itself: At one of its ends the junction is not consistent with the germline gene, which may arise from a read error. The chain employs TRBV12-3 or TRBV12-4 and TRBJ1-5; D gene unclear. The CDR3 sequence is 14 residues long. The CDR3 DNA follows: TGCGCCAGCAGTTTCCTAGGCCTCAATAAGCCCCACCATTTT. Residues: CASSFLGLNKPHHF.

The V and J genes are TRBV29-1 and TRBJ2-1, with a possible D match to TRBD2 (5 bases). The CDR3 spans 13 residues. The ends were cut back, 5 bases at V and 9 bases at J, with 17 bases in the middle. The germline V gene has CDR1 SQVTM and CDR2 ANQGSEA. CDR3 nucleotide sequence: TGCAGCGTTTCCCGGGCTGGTGCGGGTGAGCAGTTCTTC. Translated, it gives CSVSRAGAGEQFF.

Concerning this clonotype: Because the CDR3 is missing its conserved closing phenylalanine or tryptophan, this is likely a read error. J is TRBJ1-2 and V is TRBV10-3; no clear D. CDR3 length equals 14 residues. In germline, CDR1 is ENHRY, CDR2 SYGVKD. Deletions cut 6 bases from V and 5 bases from J, with 16 bases between. The CDR3 DNA reads as TGTGCCATCAGGGATACAGTGGGTGGTTATGGCTACACCCTC. It yields the protein CAIRDTVGGYGYTL.

Worth noting for this clonotype: Since the CDR3 does not end with the conserved phenylalanine or tryptophan, this likely comes from a read error. The CDR3 sequence: CASRNVSNTEAFL. CDR3 bases: TGTGCCAGCAGAAACGTTTCGAACACTGAAGCTTTCCTT. The chain is built from TRBV28 and TRBJ1-1; D is uncertain. Germline CDR1 MDHEN, CDR2 SYDVKM. Trimming removed 6 bases from V and 1 base from J, with 9 bases in between. The CDR3 spans 13 residues.

This clonotype was seen a few times. Just one base apart from a much larger clone, this may be a read error. The chain uses TRBV10-3 and TRBJ1-1; unclear D gene. This CDR3 region has 14 residues. CDR1 and CDR2 from the germline V gene are ENHRY and SYGVKD. Trimming left V 6 bases short and J 0 bases short, with 11 bases between. CDR3 in DNA: TGTGCCATCAGGCAGGACCACATGAACACTGAAGCTTTCTTT. It specifies CAIRQDHMNTEAFF.

This clonotype appeared many times. The V call is TRBV4-1, the J call TRBJ2-1, with D tentatively TRBD1 or TRBD2 (5 bases each). The CDR3 consists of 14 residues. Germline assignment: CDR1 MGHRA and CDR2 YSYEKL. Between the trimmed V and J ends, which lost 6 bases and 0 bases, there was a span of 9 bases. In DNA, the CDR3 is TGCGCCAGCAGGGGGGTTAGCTCCTACAATGAGCAGTTCTTC. This translates into CASRGVSSYNEQFF.

With respect to this clonotype: One end of the junction does not line up with germline, which may come from a read error. J is TRBJ2-1 and V is TRBV11-3, with 11 bases that match TRBD2. The CDR3 totals 18 residues. Germline V lookup: CDR1 SGHNT, CDR2 YENEEA. The CDR3 loop is CTSSLQVLRLAGGNEQFF. The CDR3 DNA is TGTACCAGCAGCTTACAAGTATTGCGGCTAGCGGGGGGCAATGAGCAGTTCTTC.

The rearrangement links TRBV11-3 to TRBJ2-2; D unresolved. The V gene's germline CDR1 is SGHNT and CDR2 YENEEA. There are 12 residues in the CDR3. With 8 bases removed from V and 7 bases from J, the gap between germline ends came to 11 bases. Here the CDR3 DNA reads TGTGCCAGCTTAGCCGGCCACGGGGAGCTGTTTTTT. Translation: CASLAGHGELFF.

This chain links TRBV20-1 with TRBJ2-1, with D unclear. From germline, CDR1 is DFQATT and CDR2 SNEGSKA (reference sequence). There are 12 residues in the CDR3. The V end was cut by 3 bases, the J end by 16 bases, with 19 bases between. CDR3: CSARVSSNEKFF. In DNA, the CDR3 is TGCAGTGCTAGGGTTAGCTCGAATGAGAAATTCTTC.

This chain uses TRBV12-3 or TRBV12-4 with TRBJ1-2, with D perhaps TRBD1 (5 bases). CDR3 length: 13 residues. V lost 9 bases to trimming and J lost 4 bases, with 15 bases between them. For the CDR3, the DNA is TGTGCCAGTAGTCGGGACGAGGCCTATGGCTACACCTTC. The encoded protein is CASSRDEAYGYTF.

This clonotype was counted at least ten times. The chain employs TRBV4-1 and TRBJ2-5; a possible D gene is TRBD1 (5 bases). Trimming removed 4 bases at V and 4 bases at J, with 16 bases between. Per germline, CDR1 MGHRA and CDR2 YSYEKL. The CDR3 covers 15 residues. CDR3 loop: CASSLGSTGPETQYF. CDR3 coding DNA: TGCGCCAGCAGCCTTGGGTCCACAGGACCAGAGACCCAGTACTTC.

Of note for this clonotype: A junction end diverges from the germline sequence, so it may reflect a read error. J is TRBJ2-5 and V is TRBV6-5; D is undetermined. CDR1 and CDR2 (germline): MNHEY, SVGAGI. The CDR3 is made up of 15 amino acids. CDR3: CASSYPIGYQETQYF. CDR3 DNA sequence: TGTGCTAGCAGTTACCCGATAGGCTACCAAGAGACCCAGTACTTC.

This clonotype was found many times. This chain joins TRBV4-1 and TRBJ1-5, with D hard to call. V lost 0 bases and J lost 5, with 11 bases in between. In germline, CDR1 is MGHRA, CDR2 YSYEKL. The CDR3 is 15 amino acids. In nucleotides, the CDR3 is TGCGCCAGCAGCCAAGATGCAGTCTCCTATCAGCCCCAGCATTTT. This gives the protein CASSQDAVSYQPQHF.

Details on this clonotype: The junction and the germline gene differ at one end; a read error may be behind it. The V gene is TRBV5-5, the J gene TRBJ1-5; D not certain. The CDR3 consists of 15 residues. The germline gives CDR1 SGHKS, CDR2 YYEKEE (reference sequence). The CDR3 coding sequence is TGTGTCAGCAGCTTGTCTCCATTAATCAATCAGCTCCAGCATTTT. This translates into CVSSLSPLINQLQHF.

Note on this clonotype: The junction departs from the called germline gene at one end, perhaps through a read error. This rearrangement joins TRBV11-2 to TRBJ2-6; 9 bases are shared with TRBD1. The CDR3 spans 18 residues. Germline V gene lookup returns CDR1 SGHAT and CDR2 FQNNGV. As DNA, the CDR3 is TGTGCCAGCAGCGCAAGAACAGGGGGCTCCACTGGAGCCAACGTCCTGACTTTC. This gives the protein CASSARTGGSTGANVLTF.

In regard to this clonotype: The conserved phenylalanine or tryptophan normally closing the CDR3 is absent here, so this likely arose from a read error. The chain carries TRBV2 and TRBJ2-7; 10 bases fit TRBD2. Germline V lookup: CDR1 SNHLY, CDR2 FYNNEI. The CDR3 is 16 amino acids. The CDR3 DNA follows: TGTGCCAGTAGTGAAGCCGAGCGGGGGGGTATCGACGAGCAGTACATC. Translated: CASSEAERGGIDEQYI.

Of note for this clonotype: An end of the junction differs from the germline gene, which may be a read error. V gene TRBV11-2 combines with J gene TRBJ1-2, with D hard to call. Per germline, CDR1 SGHAT and CDR2 FQNNGV. The CDR3 totals 12 residues. The CDR3 bases are TGTGTCAGCAGTCAATTCAACTATGGTTACACCTTC. Protein: CVSSQFNYGYTF.

A word on this clonotype: One end of the junction varies from germline; a read error may be responsible. This sequence joins TRBV11-3 and TRBJ2-1; 8 bases are a match to TRBD2. This CDR3 spans 16 amino acids. Germline CDR1 reads SGHNT; CDR2 reads YENEEA. The CDR3 spells CGSSLDLGLDYNEQFF. The CDR3 bases are TGTGGCAGCAGCTTAGATCTGGGACTAGATTACAATGAGCAGTTCTTC.

As regards this clonotype: Germline and junction disagree at one end, which may indicate a read error. The chain couples TRBV6-2 or TRBV6-3 to TRBJ2-2; the match to TRBD2 covers 9 bases. The germline V gene has CDR1 MNHEY and CDR2 SVGEGT. The length of the CDR3 is 15 residues. The DNA for the CDR3 is TGTGCCAGCAGGCTAGCGGGGTATAACACCCGGGAGCTGTTTTTT. Protein: CASRLAGYNTRELFF.

The J gene is TRBJ2-1, the V gene TRBV6-5, with 7 bases that match TRBD2. The V gene's germline CDR1 is MNHEY and CDR2 SVGAGI. The trim removed 10 bases at V and 9 bases at J, leaving 15 bases unmatched. The CDR3 consists of 14 residues. The CDR3 loop reads CANRPSGSGGEQFF. The CDR3 coding sequence is TGTGCCAACAGACCTAGCGGCAGCGGAGGTGAGCAGTTCTTC.

This clonotype showed up just a few times. V gene TRBV20-1 combines with J gene TRBJ2-1; 8 positions match TRBD2. Germline trimming cut 3 bases from V and 5 bases from J; bases unmatched to any gene: 6. CDR3 length: 14 residues. The germline CDR1 and CDR2 sequences are DFQATT and SNEGSKA (reference sequence). The CDR3 sequence: CSASAGGVNNEQFF. CDR3 in DNA: TGCAGTGCTAGTGCGGGAGGTGTTAACAATGAGCAGTTCTTC.

Of note for this clonotype: This could be a read error, since a much larger clone is one nucleotide away. The genes are TRBV5-1 and TRBJ2-3, with D possibly being TRBD1 or TRBD2 (5 bases each). Germline values: CDR1 SGHRS, CDR2 YFSETQ. The CDR3 totals 15 residues. In DNA, the CDR3 is TGCGCCACCAGCTTGGGACCAAGTGGGACAGATACGCAGTATTTT. It specifies CATSLGPSGTDTQYF. Complete variable domain (other parts from reference TRBV5-1 and TRBJ2-3): KAGVTQTPRYLIKTRGQQVTLSCSPISGHRSVSWYQQTPGQGLQFLFEYFSETQRNKGNFPGRFSGRQFSNSRSEMNVSTLELGDSALYLCATSLGPSGTDTQYFGPGTRLTVL.

At least ten counts were recorded for this clonotype. The CDR3 ends on some other residue instead of the conserved phenylalanine or tryptophan, so this is likely a read error. The chain recombines TRBV2 with TRBJ2-1; possibly TRBD2 for D (6 bases). CDR1 SNHLY and CDR2 FYNNEI come from the germline V gene. V lost 5 bases and J lost 9, with 11 bases in between. This CDR3 is 12 amino acids long. The CDR3 sequence is CASSRDFSEQFL. The CDR3 nucleotides are TGTGCCAGCAGTCGGGACTTCTCTGAGCAGTTCCTC.

The chain combines TRBV12-3 or TRBV12-4 with TRBJ2-1, with D perhaps TRBD2 (7 bases). Trimming pared 6 bases from V and 7 bases from J, leaving 22 bases between. The CDR3 has 16 residues. CDR3 coding DNA: TGTGCCAGCAGGAGGACTAGAGGGGGGGCCGCGAATGAGCAGTTCTTC. Translation gives CASRRTRGGAANEQFF.

As concerns this clonotype: One end of the junction is discordant with germline, which a read error may explain. The V and J genes are TRBV4-1 and TRBJ1-2; 11 nucleotides line up with TRBD1. Germline V CDR1 and CDR2: MGHRA, YSYEKL. The CDR3 runs to 15 residues. CDR3 nucleotides: TGCGCCAGCAACCAAGGGGACAGGGGGGGAGATGGCTACACCTTT. This sequence encodes CASNQGDRGGDGYTF.